Listed below are T cell receptor beta chains from one sample, sequenced in a study of cytomegalovirus exposure and HLA in healthy donors. The repertoire was sequenced with immunoSEQ multiplex PCR; TCRdb's copy has only in-frame clones and lacks some. Of roughly 100,000 clones in the sample, roughly three quarters were seen once. Sequencing was done on a sample of PBMCs. All receptors derive from a male donor in good health and CMV-seropositive. Each CDR3 is given with its conserved first and last residue. Each record gives: V gene, CDR3 protein.

>TRBV5-6
CASGDSLFRTIYF
>TRBV4-1
CASSRQGIRQETQYF
>TRBV11-2
CASSLRGGNYGYTF
>TRBV9
CASSVGGTGWDQPQHF
>TRBV6-6
CASSYGTSLYEQYF
>TRBV10-3
CAISESSSGQGYNSPLHF
>TRBV7-2
CASSFKGGTEAFF
>TRBV19
CASGPQGQETQYF
>TRBV7-8
CASGSGTGELFF
>TRBV7-9
CASSLGTSGSWLAGELFF
>TRBV15
CATSRVGGSGRNEQFF
>TRBV4-2
CASSQYREVNTEAFF